This T cell receptor beta chain was captured by sequencing in a study of PD-L1 blockade in urothelial cancer. Study background: About 90% of the roughly 29 patients were men who had bladder-origin urothelial cancer.

TCRdb keeps only in-frame clones here, not all; method: immunoSEQ multiplex PCR. The sample holds more than 45,000 clones, around 87% seen once. In germline, CDR1 is SGDLS, CDR2 YYNGEE. The CDR3 extends over 10 residues, inclusive of both ends. Concerning this clone itself: No conserved phenylalanine or tryptophan is present at the end of the CDR3, so a read error is the likely explanation. The DNA is omitted, as the CDR3 cannot be located on it reliably, and the CDR3 follows TCRdb's listing.

This chain joins TRBV9 and TRBJ1-4; the D call in the table, TRBD1, was not verified against the DNA. This sample comprised PBMCs, obtained around atezolizumab (anti-PD-L1) treatment. The TCR was taken from a man in his 60s with urothelial cancer. The CDR3 loop reads CASSEGDPFS.